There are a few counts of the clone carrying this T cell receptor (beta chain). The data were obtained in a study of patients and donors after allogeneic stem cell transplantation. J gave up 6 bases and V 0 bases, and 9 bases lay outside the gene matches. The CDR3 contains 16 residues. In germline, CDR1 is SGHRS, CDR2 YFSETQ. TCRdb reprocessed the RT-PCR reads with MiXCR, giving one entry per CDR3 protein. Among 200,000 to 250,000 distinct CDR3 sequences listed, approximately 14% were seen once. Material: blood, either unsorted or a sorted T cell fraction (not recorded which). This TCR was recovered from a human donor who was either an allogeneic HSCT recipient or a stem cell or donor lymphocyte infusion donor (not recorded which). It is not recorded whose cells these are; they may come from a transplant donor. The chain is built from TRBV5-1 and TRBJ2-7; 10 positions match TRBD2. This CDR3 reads CASSLAPSGSSTEQYF. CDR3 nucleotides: TGCGCCAGCAGCTTGGCGCCTAGCGGGAGTTCTACCGAGCAGTACTTC. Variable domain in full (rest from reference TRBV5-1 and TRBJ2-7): KAGVTQTPRYLIKTRGQQVTLSCSPISGHRSVSWYQQTPGQGLQFLFEYFSETQRNKGNFPGRFSGRQFSNSRSEMNVSTLELGDSALYLCASSLAPSGSSTEQYFGPGTRLTVT.